Following are 19 T cell receptor beta chains from one sample sequenced in a study of T-cell reconstitution after alpha-beta-depleted transplantation in children. Researchers prepared the TCRbeta library using unique molecular identifiers, the study reports. TCRdb re-analysed the PCR reads in MiXCR, keeping a single row per CDR3 protein. The sample includes about 500,000 distinct CDR3 sequences, 30% to 35% of them seen just once. Sample: PBMCs from the stem cell graft donor, taken from the stem cell graft. These receptors all stem from a human donor who donated a stem cell graft to a child with aplastic anemia.

The gene calls are TRBV5-5 and TRBJ1-6, with D perhaps TRBD1 (6 bases). V lost 4 bases, J lost 13 bases, and 15 bases lay in between. Germline values: CDR1 SGHKS, CDR2 YYEKEE (reference sequence). There are 13 residues in the CDR3. The CDR3 loop is CASSPDGGPPLHF. In DNA, the CDR3 is TGTGCCAGCAGCCCTGATGGGGGGCCGCCCCTCCACTTT.

This clonotype appeared a single time. This sequence joins TRBV19 and TRBJ1-5; TRBD1 is a possible D gene (6 bases). From germline, CDR1 is LNHDA and CDR2 SQIVND (reference sequence). V dropped 2 bases and J dropped 3 bases, with 17 bases sitting between them. This CDR3 has 17 residues. The chain's CDR3 is CASSIMAGERANQPQHF. The CDR3 DNA reads TGTGCCAGTAGTATAATGGCAGGGGAGAGGGCCAATCAGCCCCAGCATTTT.

This clonotype was counted a few times. This chain links TRBV14 with TRBJ2-1; TRBD2 matches 9 bases. V was clipped by 4 bases and J by 9 bases; unmatched bases: 13. CDR1 is SGHDN and CDR2 is FVKESK in the germline V gene. The CDR3 is 16 residues long. CDR3 nucleotides: TGTGCCAGCAGCCTCAAGACCGGACTAGCGCGGGGTGAGCAGTTCTTC. Amino acids: CASSLKTGLARGEQFF. The full variable domain, in which reference TRBV14 and TRBJ2-1 provide the parts outside the CDR3, is EAGVTQFPSHSVIEKGQTVTLRCDPISGHDNLYWYRRVMGKEIKFLLHFVKESKQDESGMPNNRFLAERTGGTYSTLKVQPAELEDSGVYFCASSLKTGLARGEQFFGPGTRLTVL.

The chain carries TRBV5-5 and TRBJ1-1; TRBD1 matches at 7 bases. The CDR3 is 14 residues long. With V trimmed by 4 bases and J by 3 bases, 6 bases remained unmatched. Germline V gene sequence: CDR1 SGHKS, CDR2 YYEKEE (reference sequence). The CDR3, as DNA: TGTGCCAGCAGCGTGACAGGGAGGGACACTGAAGCTTTCTTT. It encodes CASSVTGRDTEAFF.

This clonotype was seen only a few times. V is TRBV7-2 and J is TRBJ2-7; tentative D call: TRBD1 (5 bases). The CDR3 is 14 residues long. Deletions cut 2 bases from V and 6 bases from J, with 14 bases between. Germline-derived CDR1 and CDR2 are SGHTA and FQGNSA. CDR3 residues: CASSLQGSRVEQYF. DNA of the CDR3: TGTGCCAGCAGCTTACAGGGAAGCAGGGTCGAGCAGTACTTC.

This clonotype was found a few times. The chain is built from TRBV4-3 and TRBJ2-3, with unresolved D. V lost 0 bases, J lost 0 bases, and 19 bases lay in between. From germline, CDR1 is LGHNA and CDR2 YSLEER. This CDR3 is 19 amino acids long. CDR3 in DNA: TGCGCCAGCAGCCAAGACTACGCCTCGGGTCTCTCTAGCACAGATACGCAGTATTTT. Translated, it gives CASSQDYASGLSSTDTQYF.

This clonotype was seen once. The genes are TRBV29-1 and TRBJ1-2; D ambiguous. V dropped 0 bases and J dropped 8 bases, with 13 bases sitting between them. Germline CDR1 SQVTM, CDR2 ANQGSEA. CDR3 length equals 13 residues. CDR3 sequence: CSVEDRAGRGYTF. The CDR3 DNA is TGCAGCGTTGAAGATCGGGCAGGTCGAGGCTACACCTTC.

The chain is built from TRBV27 and TRBJ2-7; D gene unclear. Trimming pared 3 bases from V and 9 bases from J, leaving 15 bases between. This CDR3 has 13 amino acids. The germline V gene encodes CDR1 MNHEY and CDR2 SMNVEV (reference sequence). As DNA, the CDR3 is TGTGCCAGCAGTTTGCGGCCCTACGATTGGCAGTACTTC. Its translation is CASSLRPYDWQYF.

The rearrangement uses TRBV9 and TRBJ1-1, with a possible D match to TRBD1 (5 bases). The ends were cut back, 4 bases at V and 1 base at J, with 11 bases in the middle. Germline assignment: CDR1 SGDLS and CDR2 YYNGEE. CDR3 length: 14 residues. CDR3 nucleotides: TGTGCCAGCAGCATAGCAGGGACGAACACTGAAGCTTTCTTT. Translated: CASSIAGTNTEAFF.

The chain joins TRBV6-5 to TRBJ2-5; D possibly corresponds to TRBD2 (6 bases). The V end lost 1 base, the J end lost 7 bases, and 28 bases lay between the germline ends. The germline gives CDR1 MNHEY, CDR2 SVGAGI. This CDR3 spans 19 amino acids. CDR3 nucleotide sequence: TGTGCCAGCAGTTACTTCCTGCCGAAAGAGGGGACGGTCGGGGGGACCCAGTACTTC. It translates to CASSYFLPKEGTVGGTQYF.

The chain carries TRBV18 and TRBJ2-5, with 10 bases identical to TRBD2. From germline, CDR1 is KGHSH and CDR2 LQKENI. Losses at the gene ends were 1 base for V and 4 bases for J; bases not matched to a gene: 3. This CDR3 is built from 15 residues. CDR3 sequence: CASSPLSSGGETQYF. CDR3 in DNA: TGTGCCAGCTCACCACTGTCTAGCGGGGGAGAGACCCAGTACTTC.

The V gene is TRBV20-1, the J gene TRBJ2-7, with D unclear. Germline CDR1 DFQATT, CDR2 SNEGSKA (reference sequence). V shed 4 bases and J shed 2 bases, with 12 bases lying between them. CDR3 length: 13 residues. The CDR3 here is CSAIGQPTYEQYV. The CDR3 DNA reads as TGCAGTGCTATAGGGCAGCCGACCTACGAGCAGTACGTC.

The sample holds many counts of this clonotype. The rearrangement joins TRBV5-1 to TRBJ2-1, with TRBD2 matching 7 bases. The CDR3 is made up of 16 amino acids. V lost 4 bases to trimming and J lost 0 bases; unmatched junction nucleotides: 7. Germline V CDR1 and CDR2: SGHRS, YFSETQ. CDR3 region: CASSHGTINSYNEQFF. The CDR3 DNA is TGCGCCAGCAGCCACGGGACTATTAACTCCTACAATGAGCAGTTCTTC.

This clonotype has only a few counts. V gene TRBV10-1 combines with J gene TRBJ2-5; D perhaps matches TRBD1 (6 bases). Germline V gene lookup returns CDR1 WNHNN and CDR2 SYGVQD (reference sequence). There are 13 residues in the CDR3. Trimming shortened V by 4 bases and J by 5 bases, and 11 bases separated the two germline ends. In DNA, the CDR3 is TGCGCCAGCAGTGCTGGGGGCGCGGAGACCCAGTACTTC. Its translation: CASSAGGAETQYF.

J is TRBJ2-5 and V is TRBV3-1; D is ambiguous. V was pared by 4 bases and J by 2 bases, with 14 bases between. Germline values: CDR1 LGHDT, CDR2 YNNKEL (reference sequence). The CDR3 extends over 15 amino acids. The CDR3 reads CASSLNGLSQETQYF. Here the CDR3 DNA reads TGTGCCAGCAGCCTAAATGGGCTATCTCAAGAGACCCAGTACTTC.

V and J are TRBV9 and TRBJ2-5, with 9 bases lining up with TRBD1. Germline V CDR1 and CDR2: SGDLS, YYNGEE. J was trimmed by 4 bases and V by 3 bases; bases with no gene match: 7. CDR3 size: 15 residues. Written as DNA, the CDR3 is TGTGCCAGCAGCGCGAGTCCGGGACAGGGAGAGACCCAGTACTTC. It yields the protein CASSASPGQGETQYF.

The chain recombines TRBV12-3 or TRBV12-4 with TRBJ2-5; D is possibly TRBD2 (5 bases). Trimming took off 3 bases at V and 5 bases at J, with 19 bases between the two ends. The CDR3 covers 16 residues. The chain's CDR3 is CASSFGLAILRETQYF. The CDR3 coding sequence is TGTGCCAGCAGTTTCGGGCTAGCTATTTTGCGGGAGACCCAGTACTTC.

This chain links TRBV18 with TRBJ2-5, with 8 nucleotides matching TRBD2. Germline CDR1 reads KGHSH; CDR2 reads LQKENI. V lost 3 bases, J lost 2 bases, and 11 bases stayed unmatched. This CDR3 is built from 17 residues. In DNA form, the CDR3 reads TGTGCCAGCTCACCCGTCCCTGGAGCGGGAGTACAAGAGACCCAGTACTTC. It is translated as CASSPVPGAGVQETQYF.

The chain employs TRBV5-1 and TRBJ1-1, with 9 bases identical to TRBD1. The germline V gene encodes CDR1 SGHRS and CDR2 YFSETQ. V trimming: 0 bases; J trimming: 7 bases; junction bases outside the gene matches: 10. The CDR3 totals 16 residues. In DNA form, the CDR3 reads TGCGCCAGCAGCTTGGAATCACTGGGACAGGGTAGTGAAGCTTTCTTT. Protein product: CASSLESLGQGSEAFF.